Listed below are T cell receptor beta chains from one sample, sequenced in a study of radiation and T cells in renal cell carcinoma. The protocol was immunoSEQ multiplex PCR, while the TCRdb copy is restricted to in-frame clones and leaves out a portion. Seen here are under 25,000 clones, about 80% observed once, and the top ten hold roughly 37%. This material consisted of blood, taken from a patient whose treatment included radiotherapy and nephrectomy. These receptors were obtained from a man in his sixties with renal cell carcinoma. CDR3s include the opening cysteine and the closing phenylalanine or tryptophan. The D gene is left open where the match is weak. Clone size is given for some rows only: seen once, a few or many times, or a class if the clone is expanded.

D gene	J gene	V gene	clone size	CDR3 DNA	CDR3 protein
NA	TRBJ2-5	TRBV5-1	NA	TGCGCCAGCAGCTTCAGCGGATCCCAAGAGACCCAGTACTTC	CASSFSGSQETQYF
NA	TRBJ1-4	TRBV4-2	NA	TGTGCCAGCAGCCAAGAGTGGGGGAATAACGAAAAACTGTTTTTT	CASSQEWGNNEKLFF
NA	TRBJ1-1	TRBV7-2	NA	TGTGCCAGCAGCTTCCAACAGGGGAACACTGAAGCTTTCTTT	CASSFQQGNTEAFF
NA	TRBJ2-7	TRBV5-6	NA	TGTGCCAGCAGCCTCCTTGGACAGACCAACGAGCAGTACTTC	CASSLLGQTNEQYF
NA	TRBJ2-2	TRBV11-2	NA	TGTGCCAGCAGCTTACACATGGGCGGGGAGCTGTTTTTT	CASSLHMGGELFF
TRBD1	TRBJ2-7	TRBV29-1	NA	TGCAGCGGCCAACGTGGGACAGGGAGGGCCTACGAGCAGTACTTC	CSGQRGTGRAYEQYF
TRBD2	TRBJ2-2	TRBV7-6	NA	TGTGCCAGCAGCTTAAGCACTAGCGGTCTCGGGGAGCTGTTTTTT	CASSLSTSGLGELFF
NA	TRBJ1-2	TRBV14	NA	TGTGCCAGCAGCTTACAGGGCTACAACGGCTACACCTTC	CASSLQGYNGYTF
NA	TRBJ2-3	TRBV9	NA	TGTGCCAGCAGCCCCGGTCGCGGGAGCACAGATACGCAGTATTTT	CASSPGRGSTDTQYF
NA	TRBJ2-3	TRBV7-9	NA	TGTGCCAGCAGCTTCGGGACTCTATCGACAGATACGCAGTATTTT	CASSFGTLSTDTQYF
NA	TRBJ1-1	TRBV5-1	NA	TGCGCCAGCAGCTTGGGGATGAACACTGAAGCTTTCTTT	CASSLGMNTEAFF
TRBD1	TRBJ1-5	TRBV6-6	NA	TGTGCCAGCAGACACACCGAGGGACAGCTAAATCAGCCCCAGCATTTT	CASRHTEGQLNQPQHF
NA	TRBJ2-1	TRBV19	NA	TGTGCCAGTAGTATAGGCAGGGGCCCGTACAATGAGCAGTTCTTC	CASSIGRGPYNEQFF
NA	TRBJ1-3	TRBV19	NA	TGTGCCAGTAGTACAGGTCCTGGAAACACCATATATTTT	CASSTGPGNTIYF
NA	TRBJ1-5	TRBV7-8	few	TGTGCCAGCAGCTTCCATAGCAATCAGCCCCAGCATTTT	CASSFHSNQPQHF
NA	TRBJ1-2	TRBV6-1	once	TGTGCCAGCAGTGAACACTACTATGGCTACACCTTC	CASSEHYYGYTF
NA	TRBJ1-3	TRBV29-1	NA	TGCAGCGGGGCGGCCGGGGGAGGTGGAAACACCATATATTTT	CSGAAGGGGNTIYF
TRBD2	TRBJ2-2	TRBV5-1	NA	TGCGCCAGCAGCTTGGCCGGGGGACTAGCGGGACCCAACACCGGGGAGCTGTTTTTT	CASSLAGGLAGPNTGELFF